This T cell receptor beta chain was found in a study of shared clonotypes between healthy human individuals (dated by TCRdb to between 2020 and 2021). Regarding the research as a whole: The cohort included three men and a couple of women between 18 and 49 years of age. For each donor, CD4 naive and CD4 memory were each given three plates, CD8 naive was given two plates, and CD8 memory was given one plate. The study deeply sequenced blood TCR repertoires of about 5 healthy adults to estimate repertoire size and the extent of clonotype sharing between individuals. Libraries were prepared and TCR repertoires were sequenced by different laboratories using diverse techniques, in order to increase sequencing depth and limit assay-specific biases. Each donor's leukapheresis produced roughly between about 0.8 and 10 billion PBMCs.

On the study overall, not on this receptor specifically: Sampling was restricted to blood, and TCR repertoires in tissue are likely to differ from TCR repertoires in blood. Compared with non-shared clonotypes, the clonotypes found in all four sorted-subset donors had higher generation probabilities. Based on pairwise subsampling, the degree of clonotype sharing among donors was expected to be affected by sequencing depth. Even with the large sequencing depth, rarefaction of the sorted-subset datasets indicated that sequencing was incomplete. Larger estimated clonotype richness was generally found for naive subsets than for memory subsets. Roughly 5.2% of naive CD4, 3.5% of naive CD8, approximately 2% of memory CD4, and about 0.4% of memory CD8 clonotypes were shared across several donors. Because the study included only a small number of donors, the genetic and exposure-history diversity represented was limited.

From its cysteine to its phenylalanine, the CDR3 spans 13 amino acids. The only DNA kept is the CDR3, 39 bases in frame from the first base. CDR1 and CDR2, looked up from the germline V gene (reference sequence), are SGHNT and YYREEE. After removal of 0 bases from V and 11 bases from J, the junction retains 6 bases not matched to a gene. Using the deep immunoSEQ assay, multiplex PCR amplified TCR CDR3 regions from genomic DNA. Extracted genomic DNA from each cell subset was distributed evenly across all wells of several immunoSEQ 96-well plates, and each plate was treated as a replicate. Each replicate PCR for sorted subsets received roughly 200 ng genomic DNA, equal to around 32,000 T cell genomes. Purified libraries were measured with a Qubit 3.0 fluorometer, size-checked on a Bioanalyzer 2100, and measured again with the KAPA Library Quantification kit. Each immunoSEQ 96-well plate was sequenced on its own single-read 150-cycle Illumina NextSeq 550 flow cell. In the source study's methods: Because the immunoSEQ output held only junctional sequences and lacked quality scores, the filtering could not match the filtering applied to full-length reads. To assign V/J genes and CDR3, sequences were annotated against IMGT germline references using PyIR, a Python wrapper for IgBLAST v1.9. Reads were removed for weak V/J assignments (E-value above 1e-6), missing CDR3, stop codons, out-of-frame junctions, or ambiguous translated residues. A V3J clonotype was defined by an identical inferred V gene, J gene, and CDR3 amino acid sequence. The percentage overlap between two repertoires was calculated by dividing the number of shared unique clonotypes by the size of the smaller repertoire. RTK rarefaction, the Chao1 estimator, and Recon v2.1 estimates of unobserved clonotypes were used to assess repertoire richness. Generation probabilities for all TCRbeta clonotypes obtained by the gDNA method from a handful of donors were computed using OLGA. The table was pulled from immuneACCESS by TCRdb, which kept in-frame rearrangements only. Such tables lose some clones; where checked, under half of the loss comes from unresolved V genes, and the rest has no known cause. The V and J calls and clone size were taken over from that table, and D and trimming were inferred from the DNA. The sample data list some 2.4 million clones, and 80% to 95% of these were observed just once. The leading ten clones occupy 0.36% of the sample.

As to this clone: No antigen is known for it. No qualities accompany the bases; no much larger clone lies one base away.

Donors were healthy HIV-negative adults with no recently reported acute infections or vaccinations. All donors were Caucasian adults living in Nashville, Tennessee, USA. CD4+ T cells were enriched by magnetic negative selection; naive cells were then positively selected on CD45RA, and the negative fraction formed the memory subset. Blood was obtained by leukapheresis, after which PBMCs were separated by Ficoll-Histopaque density gradient centrifugation and cryopreserved in liquid nitrogen vapor phase. Analytical flow cytometry was used to check the purity and quantity of each magnetically sorted T cell population. Genomic DNA was isolated from each sorted fraction and quantified by UV absorbance on a Nanodrop 2000c.

Here the chain combines TRBV5-4 and TRBJ1-1, and TRBD1 aligns with 8 junction nucleotides. The sample comprised naive CD4+ T cells from PBMCs. The intended sense of this specimen's cell subset or site label: CD45RA+ positively selected. The source of this sequence is a young man in good health. Some clones in this sample may be carry-over from other donors' samples. The nucleotide sequence reads TGTGCCAGCAGCTTGGAGCAGGGGGCTCGGGCTTTCTTT. It specifies CASSLEQGARAFF.